This T cell receptor (beta chain) was captured by sequencing in a study of blood T cell repertoires in COVID-19 (dated by TCRdb to about 2020). In terms of the full investigation: The collaborator samples originated in the United States, Italy and Spain and spanned the acute and convalescent phases of COVID-19. Where HLA class I and class II types were available, the types were taken from metadata supplied by the sample provider, not from assay-based typing. The prospective study material was composed of cDNA or gDNA derived from T cells, B-cell-depleted T cells, or PBMCs. Samples were obtained from the ongoing ImmuneRACE study (first 160 participants) and from about 1,300 subjects provided by 6 global collaborators. The sample metadata nearly always contained a de-identified subject ID, COVID-19 status, age in years and sex. A freely available public database, intended as a resource for researchers studying the immune response to SARS-CoV-2, is where the repertoires were released. Subjects who had been exposed to COVID-19, were actively infected with it, or had recovered from it provided the deeply sampled blood TCRbeta repertoires that made up the dataset.

Each collaborating institution followed its own protocols to collect whole blood in K2EDTA tubes. Collaborator samples were shipped for TCRbeta analysis as frozen whole blood, isolated PBMCs, or DNA extracted from either sample type. As for this clone: The antigen it recognizes is unknown. It has no much larger one-base neighbor in the sample; base qualities were not kept.

TCRbeta CDR3 regions were amplified from genomic DNA using the immunoSEQ Assay, a bias-controlled multiplex PCR. Under the source paper's analysis protocol: Nucleated cell counts per sample were estimated from amplification of reference gene primers within the assay. To quantify the absolute abundance of each unique TCRbeta CDR3 rearrangement, sequence reads were collapsed and filtered. Productive Simpson clonality was computed per sample as the square root of Simpson's diversity index over productive rearrangements. The table comes from immuneACCESS by way of TCRdb, which keeps in-frame sequences with V and J called. Part of the clones is missing from these tables; in studies checked, under half for an unresolved V gene and the rest for unknown reasons. D and trimming were read from the DNA, whereas the V and J calls and clone size are those reported in that table. This sample comprises 100,000 to 150,000 clones, around two thirds of them detected only once. Of the sample, under 2.5% is held by the ten largest clones.

From the cysteine up to the phenylalanine, the CDR3 has a length of 15 residues. Of the read, only the CDR3 DNA is kept; its 45 bases are in frame from base 1. Trimming leaves V shorter by 6 bases and J shorter by 2 bases, with the junction holding 9 bases beyond the gene matches. The CDR1 and CDR2 encoded by the germline V gene are SNHLY and FYNNEI. On the study overall, not on this receptor specifically: The amount of clinical and demographic metadata varied by source and participant and was provided uncurated.

This TCR was sampled from a woman aged 70-85 years with acute or convalescent COVID-19. The chain is encoded by TRBV2 joined to TRBJ1-1; TRBD1 agrees with 7 junctional bases. The sample consisted of peripheral blood. The CDR3 region has the sequence CASSGTGVKNTEAFF. The base sequence is TGTGCCAGCAGCGGAACAGGGGTTAAAAACACTGAAGCTTTCTTT.